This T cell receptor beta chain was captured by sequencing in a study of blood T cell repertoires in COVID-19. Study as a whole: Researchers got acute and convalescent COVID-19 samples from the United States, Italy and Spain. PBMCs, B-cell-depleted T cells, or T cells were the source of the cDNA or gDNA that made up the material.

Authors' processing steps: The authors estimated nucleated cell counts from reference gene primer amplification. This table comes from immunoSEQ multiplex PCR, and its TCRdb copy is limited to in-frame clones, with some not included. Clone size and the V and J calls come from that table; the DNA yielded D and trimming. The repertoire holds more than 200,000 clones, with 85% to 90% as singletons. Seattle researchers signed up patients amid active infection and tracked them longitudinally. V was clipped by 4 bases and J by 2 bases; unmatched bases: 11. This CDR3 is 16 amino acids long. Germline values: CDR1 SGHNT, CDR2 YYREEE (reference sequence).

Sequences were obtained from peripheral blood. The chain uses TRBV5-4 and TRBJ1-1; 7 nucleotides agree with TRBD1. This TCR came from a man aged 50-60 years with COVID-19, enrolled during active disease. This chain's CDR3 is CASSPKGDSGNTEAFF. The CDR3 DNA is TGTGCCAGCAGCCCCAAGGGGGACAGTGGAAACACTGAAGCTTTCTTT.